Sequencing of this TCR beta chain was carried out in a study of blood T cell repertoires in COVID-19. As for the study in general: Whether acute or convalescent, the COVID-19 samples came from the United States, Italy and Spain. PBMCs, B-cell-depleted T cells, or T cells provided the cDNA or gDNA that made up the material.

Germline V gives CDR1 SGHDT, CDR2 YYEEEE. V was pared by 3 bases and J by 4 bases, with 19 bases between. This CDR3 region has 16 residues. In the authors' methods: For nucleated cells, counts were estimated from reference gene primer amplification. The data were produced by immunoSEQ multiplex PCR, yet TCRdb's version contains in-frame clones alone and is incomplete. The V and J calls and clone size come from that table; D and trimming were worked out from the DNA. The sample has some 100,000 clones, 90% seen once; the top ten hold 1.1%. The TCR sequence derives from a human donor in a cohort sampled during active COVID-19. This chain links TRBV5-6 with TRBJ1-2; D is unclear. Sequencing was performed on peripheral blood. In DNA form, the CDR3 reads TGTGCCAGCAGCTCGGGAGCATATTCGTTACTCTATGGCTACACCTTC. Encoded protein: CASSSGAYSLLYGYTF.